A single sample gave rise to the 22 T cell receptor beta chains below, sequenced in a study of blood T cells in healthy people across ages. The second PCR ran about 6 to 12 cycles with a sample-barcoded 5' primer and J-beta primers. Each CDR3 protein gets one entry after TCRdb re-called the 5' RACE reads with MiXCR. Of about 1,600,000 distinct CDR3 sequences in the sample, roughly 40% were seen once. The sequencing input was blood. The receptors derive from a woman aged 18 to 35 in good health.

This chain links TRBV3-1 with TRBJ2-1; 7 nucleotides match TRBD1. With V trimmed by 0 bases and J by 13 bases, 18 bases remained unmatched. CDR3 size: 17 residues. CDR1 LGHDT and CDR2 YNNKEL come from the germline V gene (reference sequence). CDR3 loop: CASSQDSVRSQGETQFF. The CDR3, as DNA: TGTGCCAGCAGCCAAGATTCTGTCAGGAGTCAGGGGGAGACCCAGTTCTTC.

CDR3 sequence reads: CASGFWQNEQFF. The CDR3, as DNA: TGTGCTAGTGGTTTTTGGCAAAATGAGCAGTTCTTC. The chain carries TRBV12-5 and TRBJ2-1; D unresolved. Germline lookup yields CDR1 LGHNT and CDR2 FRNRAP. The CDR3 has 12 amino acids. Trimming pared 3 bases from V and 7 bases from J, leaving 7 bases between.

The gene calls are TRBV28 and TRBJ2-5; 8 positions agree with TRBD2. Germline V gene sequence: CDR1 MDHEN, CDR2 SYDVKM. The CDR3 extends over 15 amino acids. The trim removed 5 bases at V and 5 bases at J, leaving 10 bases unmatched. The CDR3 sequence is CASSTGTSIRETQYF. The CDR3 coding sequence is TGTGCCAGCAGTACCGGGACTAGTATCCGCGAGACCCAGTACTTC. Complete variable domain (other parts from reference TRBV28 and TRBJ2-5): DVKVTQSSRYLVKRTGEKVFLECVQDMDHENMFWYRQDPGLGLRLIYFSYDVKMKEKGDIPEGYSVSREKKERFSLILESASTNQTSMYLCASSTGTSIRETQYFGPGTRLLVL.

This clonotype was picked up many times. V usage is TRBV29-1 and J usage is TRBJ2-3, with 7 bases identical to TRBD1. Looked up from germline, CDR1 is SQVTM and CDR2 is ANQGSEA. V lost 4 bases and J lost 2; bases outside the gene matches: 6. The CDR3 is made up of 14 amino acids. CDR3 nucleotide sequence: TGCAGCGTTGTGGGGACAGCTTCCACAGATACGCAGTATTTT. It encodes CSVVGTASTDTQYF.

Concerning this clonotype itself: A much larger clone is a single base away; this may be a read error. V gene TRBV29-1 combines with J gene TRBJ2-3; tentatively, D is TRBD2 (5 bases). Germline CDR1 SQVTM, CDR2 ANQGSEA. The CDR3 contains 12 residues. The CDR3 nucleotides are TGCAGCGCCCGGGGTTTCACAGATACGCGGTATTTT. Protein: CSARGFTDTRYF.

The rearrangement uses TRBV25-1 and TRBJ1-2; 7 nucleotides align to TRBD1. V shed 2 bases, J shed 2 bases, and the junction held 11 bases outside the gene matches. There are 17 residues in the CDR3. Germline V gene data show CDR1 as MGHDK and CDR2 as SYGVNS. In DNA form, the CDR3 reads TGTGCCAGCAGTGAACCCCGGGGACAGCCCACGAACTATGGCTACACCTTC. As protein: CASSEPRGQPTNYGYTF.

This clonotype was observed a handful of times. This rearrangement joins TRBV11-1 to TRBJ1-1; TRBD1 aligns across 7 bases. Germline-derived CDR1 and CDR2 are SGHAT and FQDESV (reference sequence). The length of the CDR3 is 16 residues. V gave up 1 base and J gave up 4 bases; unmatched junction bases: 9. The CDR3 loop reads CASSLGTGPPGTEAFF. CDR3 DNA: TGTGCCAGCAGCTTAGGGACAGGCCCGCCGGGCACTGAAGCTTTCTTT.

This chain uses TRBV28 with TRBJ1-4, with 9 bases lining up with TRBD1. This CDR3 spans 16 amino acids. V gave up 2 bases and J gave up 8 bases; unmatched junction bases: 9. CDR1 and CDR2 from the germline V gene are MDHEN and SYDVKM. The CDR3 protein is CASSLSLGQGGEKLFF. CDR3 in DNA: TGTGCCAGCAGTTTAAGCCTGGGACAGGGTGGGGAAAAACTGTTTTTT.

This chain uses TRBV5-1 with TRBJ2-3; D not resolved. Germline loops: CDR1 SGHRS, CDR2 YFSETQ. Trimming shortened V by 0 bases and J by 0 bases, and 11 bases separated the two germline ends. The CDR3 length is 16 residues. Here the CDR3 reads CASSLGASSSTDTQYF. The CDR3 DNA is TGCGCCAGCAGCTTGGGGGCCAGCTCTAGCACAGATACGCAGTATTTT.

This chain connects TRBV12-3 or TRBV12-4 to TRBJ1-6, with D possibly being TRBD1 (6 bases). This CDR3 has 14 amino acids. V lost 6 bases and J 7 bases, leaving 13 bases between the germline ends. CDR3 coding DNA: TGTGCCAGCAGATCCGACAGGACAAATTCACCCCTCCACTTT. Amino acids: CASRSDRTNSPLHF.

This clonotype was seen a few times. This chain uses TRBV2 with TRBJ2-5, with no clear D. Germline-derived CDR1 and CDR2 are SNHLY and FYNNEI. V was pared by 6 bases and J by 5 bases, with 16 bases between. The CDR3 totals 14 residues. Here the CDR3 reads CASRGHSRTETQYF. CDR3 bases: TGTGCCAGCAGGGGTCATAGCCGCACGGAGACCCAGTACTTC.

This chain links TRBV24-1 with TRBJ1-2; D unresolved. Trimming removed 10 bases from V and 7 bases from J, with 21 bases in between. This CDR3 is built from 14 residues. The germline V gene has CDR1 KGHDR and CDR2 SFDVKD. CDR3 in DNA: TGTGCCACGATCAGCGGTATTCCATCCGGTGGCTACACCTTC. Its protein product is CATISGIPSGGYTF.

The V call is TRBV27, the J call TRBJ2-4, with a possible D match to TRBD1 (6 bases). V lost 5 bases and J lost 13, with 24 bases in between. There are 15 residues in the CDR3. Germline CDR1 is MNHEY and CDR2 is SMNVEV (reference sequence). The CDR3 nucleotides read TGTGCCAGCAGTCTCGGGACACCCCCTATGAGGGGGCAGTACTTC. Protein sequence: CASSLGTPPMRGQYF.

This clonotype was recorded once. CDR3 nucleotides: TGTGCCAGCAGAAACCCGAGGTACCAAGAGACCCAGTACTTC. Translation: CASRNPRYQETQYF. The chain joins TRBV28 to TRBJ2-5; D is unclear. The germline V and J ends were trimmed by 6 bases and 0 bases, with 11 bases remaining between them. Per germline, CDR1 MDHEN and CDR2 SYDVKM. The CDR3 totals 14 residues. The whole variable domain, remainder taken from reference TRBV28 and TRBJ2-5, is DVKVTQSSRYLVKRTGEKVFLECVQDMDHENMFWYRQDPGLGLRLIYFSYDVKMKEKGDIPEGYSVSREKKERFSLILESASTNQTSMYLCASRNPRYQETQYFGPGTRLLVL.

A single count supports this clonotype. The chain carries TRBV14 and TRBJ2-7; 11 bases line up with TRBD1. The CDR3 is made up of 15 amino acids. CDR1 and CDR2 from the germline V gene are SGHDN and FVKESK. The trim removed 6 bases at V and 7 bases at J, leaving 11 bases unmatched. CDR3 sequence (DNA): TGTGCCAGCAGGCGAACCGGGACAGGGGGTAATGAGCAGTACTTC. Translated: CASRRTGTGGNEQYF. The whole variable domain, remainder taken from reference TRBV14 and TRBJ2-7, is EAGVTQFPSHSVIEKGQTVTLRCDPISGHDNLYWYRRVMGKEIKFLLHFVKESKQDESGMPNNRFLAERTGGTYSTLKVQPAELEDSGVYFCASRRTGTGGNEQYFGPGTRLTVT.

In this sample, this clonotype turned up a few times. V is TRBV9 and J is TRBJ1-2; D not resolved. Trimming cost V 4 bases and J 6 bases, with 16 bases left between them. Germline V gene sequence: CDR1 SGDLS, CDR2 YYNGEE. The CDR3 extends over 14 amino acids. CDR3 nucleotides: TGTGCCAGCAGCCCCGCCGTGGGTGGAGATGGCTACACCTTC. Translated: CASSPAVGGDGYTF.

The rearrangement uses TRBV28 and TRBJ1-4; D ambiguous. Per the germline V gene, CDR1 is MDHEN and CDR2 is SYDVKM. V lost 5 bases to trimming and J lost 4 bases, with 14 bases between them. CDR3 size: 15 residues. The CDR3 DNA reads as TGTGCCAGCAGTCCTCGACGGACGAGTAATGAAAAACTGTTTTTT. Translating it yields CASSPRRTSNEKLFF.

The J gene is TRBJ2-7, the V gene TRBV15, with a tentative D call TRBD1 (5 bases). This CDR3 region has 13 residues. CDR1 is LNHNV, CDR2 YYDKDF, per germline (reference sequence). V lost 6 bases to trimming and J lost 1 base, with 10 bases between them. The CDR3 DNA follows: TGTGCCACCAGTCTCGACAGTTCCTACGAGCAGTACTTC. This translates into CATSLDSSYEQYF. Based on the CDR3 plus reference TRBV15 and TRBJ2-7, the full variable domain is DAMVIQNPRYQVTQFGKPVTLSCSQTLNHNVMYWYQQKSSQAPKLLFHYYDKDFNNEADTPDNFQSRRPNTSFCFLDIRSPGLGDTAMYLCATSLDSSYEQYFGPGTRLTVT.

This clonotype has just a few counts. The chain links TRBV3-1 to TRBJ2-5, with no clear D. This CDR3 is 11 amino acids long. V lost 2 bases, J lost 6 bases, and 4 bases lay in between. In germline, CDR1 is LGHDT, CDR2 YNNKEL (reference sequence). CDR3 DNA sequence: TGTGCCAGCAGCCAACTTAAGACCCAGTACTTC. Amino acid sequence: CASSQLKTQYF.

The chain is built from TRBV2 and TRBJ2-7; D uncertain. The CDR3 covers 13 residues. The germline gives CDR1 SNHLY, CDR2 FYNNEI. The V gene lost 11 bases and the J gene lost 0 bases, with 14 bases spanning the gap. This chain's CDR3 is CASLDGSSYEQYF. CDR3 nucleotide sequence: TGTGCCTCCCTAGACGGATCCTCCTACGAGCAGTACTTC.

V is TRBV6-6 and J is TRBJ1-6; TRBD1 agrees at 7 bases. V dropped 2 bases and J dropped 12; count of bases not matched to a gene: 13. In germline, CDR1 is MNHNY, CDR2 SVGAGI (reference sequence). This CDR3 is 16 amino acids long. The CDR3 bases are TGTGCCAGCAGTTACACTATCTCCGACAGGGAGCAACCCCTCCACTTT. As protein: CASSYTISDREQPLHF.

This chain uses TRBV10-1 with TRBJ2-5; no clear D gene. The germline gives CDR1 WNHNN, CDR2 SYGVQD (reference sequence). Trimming pared 2 bases from V and 4 bases from J, leaving 5 bases between. This CDR3 spans 12 amino acids. The DNA for the CDR3 is TGCGCCAGCAGTGAGCTCCTAGAGACCCAGTACTTC. It yields the protein CASSELLETQYF.